This TCR beta chain originates from a study of blood T cell repertoires in COVID-19. Study context: The United States, Italy and Spain supplied acute and convalescent COVID-19 samples. PBMCs, B-cell-depleted T cells, or T cells were the source of the cDNA or gDNA that made up the material.

Methods used by the authors: It was from reference gene primer amplification that nucleated cell counts were estimated. Assay used: immunoSEQ multiplex PCR; TCRdb lists only in-frame clones, some missing. Clone size and the V and J calls come from that table; the DNA yielded D and trimming. The sample lists about 400,000 clones, more than 80% occurring once. With 0 bases removed from V and 5 bases from J, the gap between germline ends came to 14 bases. The CDR3 has 16 amino acids. From germline, CDR1 is ENHRY and CDR2 SYGVKD. Sequenced: peripheral blood. The chain combines TRBV10-3 with TRBJ2-4; perhaps TRBD2 as D (6 bases). The TCR comes from a woman under 40 with active or convalescent COVID-19. The CDR3 reads CAISESGLGGENIQYF. CDR3 nucleotide sequence: TGTGCCATCAGTGAGTCGGGACTCGGAGGGGAAAACATTCAGTACTTC.